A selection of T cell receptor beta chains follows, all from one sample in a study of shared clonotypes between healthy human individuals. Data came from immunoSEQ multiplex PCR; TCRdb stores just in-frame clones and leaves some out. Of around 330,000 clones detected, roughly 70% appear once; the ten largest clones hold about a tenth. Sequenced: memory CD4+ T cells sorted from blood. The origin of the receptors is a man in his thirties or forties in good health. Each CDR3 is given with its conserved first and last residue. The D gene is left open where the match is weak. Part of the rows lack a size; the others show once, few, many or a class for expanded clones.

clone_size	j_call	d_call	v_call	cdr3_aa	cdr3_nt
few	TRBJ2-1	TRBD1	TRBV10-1	CASSEEDRGERFF	TGCGCCAGCAGTGAGGAGGACAGGGGAGAGAGGTTCTTC
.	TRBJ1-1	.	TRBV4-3	CASSQSPGSTEAFF	TGCGCCAGCAGCCAATCCCCAGGGTCCACTGAAGCTTTCTTT
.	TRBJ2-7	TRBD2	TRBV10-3	CATGMTSGRYEQYF	TGTGCCACCGGAATGACTAGCGGGAGGTACGAGCAGTACTTC
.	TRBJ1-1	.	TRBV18	CASSGSGTEAFF	TGTGCCAGCTCAGGGTCAGGGACTGAAGCTTTCTTT
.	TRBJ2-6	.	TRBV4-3	CASSQVEGQLSKNSGANVLTF	TGCGCCAGCAGCCAGGTAGAAGGACAGCTAAGCAAAAACTCTGGGGCCAACGTCCTGACTTTC
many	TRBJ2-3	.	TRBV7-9	CASSPLSDTQYF	TGTGCCAGCAGCCCATTGTCAGATACGCAGTATTTT
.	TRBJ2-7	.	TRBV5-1	CASRVWGSYEQYF	TGCGCCAGCAGGGTATGGGGTTCCTACGAGCAGTACTTC
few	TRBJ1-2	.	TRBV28	CASSLAGGSNYGYTF	TGTGCCAGCAGTTTAGCGGGAGGCTCCAACTATGGCTACACCTTC
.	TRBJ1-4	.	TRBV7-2	CASSRQQGHGEKLFF	TGTGCCAGCAGCCGCCAACAGGGTCATGGCGAAAAACTGTTTTTT
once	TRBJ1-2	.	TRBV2	CASRGEVGKDGYTF	TGTGCCAGCAGGGGGGAGGTGGGGAAAGATGGCTACACCTTC
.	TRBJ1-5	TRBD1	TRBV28	CASSLAGTGVRRANQPQHF	TGTGCCAGCAGTCTAGCCGGGACAGGGGTTCGTAGGGCCAATCAGCCCCAGCATTTT
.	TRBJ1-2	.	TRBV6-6	CASSPSGGYTF	TGTGCCAGCAGTCCCTCGGGCGGCTACACCTTC
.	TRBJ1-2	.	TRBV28	CASSHPRGREEEGYTF	TGTGCCAGTAGTCATCCCCGGGGCAGGGAGGAGGAAGGCTACACCTTC
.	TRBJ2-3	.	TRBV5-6	CASSLTGSFTDTQYF	TGTGCCAGCAGCTTGACAGGGTCTTTCACAGATACGCAGTATTTT
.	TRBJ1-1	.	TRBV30	CAWSVPGGPSFF	TGTGCCTGGAGTGTACCCGGGGGGCCGTCTTTCTTT
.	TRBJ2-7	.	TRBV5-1	CASSPRVDGVDEQYF	TGCGCCAGCAGCCCTCGGGTCGACGGTGTAGACGAGCAGTACTTC
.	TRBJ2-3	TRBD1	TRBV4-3	CASSQGLGGQGHTDTQYF	TGCGCCAGCAGCCAAGGCTTGGGGGGACAGGGCCATACAGATACGCAGTATTTT
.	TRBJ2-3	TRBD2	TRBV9	CASSAPGSGSPQYF	TGTGCCAGCAGCGCCCCTGGGAGCGGGAGCCCCCAGTATTTT
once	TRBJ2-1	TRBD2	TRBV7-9	CASSFLPPSGSSYNEQFF	TGTGCCAGCAGCTTTCTCCCCCCTAGCGGGAGCTCCTACAATGAGCAGTTCTTC
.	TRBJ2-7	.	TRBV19	CASSKGRTYEQYF	TGTGCCAGTAGTAAGGGAAGGACCTACGAGCAGTACTTC
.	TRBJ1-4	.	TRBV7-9	CASSLDTEKLFF	TGTGCCAGCAGCTTAGACACTGAAAAACTGTTTTTT
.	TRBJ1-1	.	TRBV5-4	CASSLTGTRTEAFF	TGTGCCAGCAGCTTGACAGGGACTCGGACTGAAGCTTTCTTT
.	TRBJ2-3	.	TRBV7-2	CASSLYPSDTQYF	TGTGCCAGCAGCTTATATCCCTCAGATACGCAGTATTTT
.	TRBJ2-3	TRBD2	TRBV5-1	CASSPLTSGASDTQYF	TGCGCCAGCAGCCCTCTGACTAGCGGGGCGTCTGATACGCAGTATTTT
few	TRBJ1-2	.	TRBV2	CASSGRDRGTNYGYTF	TGTGCCAGCAGTGGAAGGGACCGGGGCACTAACTATGGCTACACCTTC
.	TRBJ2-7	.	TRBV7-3	CASSFVEQYF	TGTGCCAGCAGCTTTGTTGAGCAGTACTTC
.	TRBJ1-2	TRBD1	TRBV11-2	CASSLDWGQLLSNYGYTF	TGTGCCAGCAGCTTAGATTGGGGACAGCTACTCTCTAACTATGGCTACACCTTC
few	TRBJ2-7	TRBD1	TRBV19	CASSRGQAKEQYF	TGTGCCAGTAGTAGGGGACAGGCTAAAGAGCAGTACTTC
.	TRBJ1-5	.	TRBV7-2	CASSLSSGGNQPQHF	TGTGCCAGCAGCCTTAGTTCGGGGGGCAATCAGCCCCAGCATTTT
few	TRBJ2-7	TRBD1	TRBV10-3	CAISGLGTGVYEQYF	TGTGCCATCAGTGGGCTCGGGACAGGGGTCTACGAGCAGTACTTC
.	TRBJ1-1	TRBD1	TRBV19	CASSTAGGARTEAFF	TGTGCCAGTAGTACGGCAGGGGGCGCGAGGACTGAAGCTTTCTTT